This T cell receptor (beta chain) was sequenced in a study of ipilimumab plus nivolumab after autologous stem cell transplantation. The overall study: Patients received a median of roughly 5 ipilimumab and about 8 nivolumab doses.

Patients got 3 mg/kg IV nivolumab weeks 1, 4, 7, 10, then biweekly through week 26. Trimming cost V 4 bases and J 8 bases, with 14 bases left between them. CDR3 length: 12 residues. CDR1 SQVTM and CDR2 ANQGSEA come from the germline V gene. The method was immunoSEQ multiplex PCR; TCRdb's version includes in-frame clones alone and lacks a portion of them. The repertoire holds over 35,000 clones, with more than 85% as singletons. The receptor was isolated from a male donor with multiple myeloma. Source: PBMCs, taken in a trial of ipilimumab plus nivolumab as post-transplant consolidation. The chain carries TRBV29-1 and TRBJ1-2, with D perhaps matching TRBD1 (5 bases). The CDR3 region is CSVGFQGRGYTF. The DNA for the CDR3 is TGCAGCGTTGGGTTTCAGGGACGGGGCTACACCTTC.